This record covers a single T cell receptor beta chain. It has no known antigen specificity. No base-level quality is on record; no much larger clone is a single base apart. The record originates from a study of chemoradiotherapy in HPV16-positive cancers (dated by TCRdb to between 2022 and 2023). General notes on the study: Using functional T-cell assays on cells from a couple of HPV16-positive patients, the researchers defined candidate HPV-specific T-cell clones and common TCR motifs. The study asked whether T-cell immunity to the HPV oncoproteins E6 and E7 changes during chemoradiotherapy and whether this immunity affects survival. TCR repertoires from 86 patients with HPV-related cancers were then used to track the candidate HPV-specific TCRs and motifs. Broader findings and caveats from the paper: Expansion of candidate HPV-specific clones and E7-related TCR motifs was observed in the tumor microenvironment during treatment, whereas no such expansion was observed for non-HPV-specific T cells. Only a couple of HPV16-positive patients were used to derive the functional definition of HPV-specific T cells, and the survival association was reported for HPV16-positive patients. In HPV16-positive patients, expansion of HPV-responsive T cells during chemoradiotherapy was found to be associated with improved recurrence-free survival.

In the germline V gene (reference sequence), CDR1 corresponds to MNHEY and CDR2 to SMNVEV. The CDR3 holds 14 amino acids from the cysteine to the phenylalanine. The entry retains the CDR3 DNA only, 42 bases that are in frame from base 1. Trimming removed 4 bases from V and 5 bases from J; the gene matches leave 5 bases unexplained. The method was the immunoSEQ multiplex PCR assay. TCRdb took this table from immuneACCESS and kept in-frame rearrangements with V and J called. Such tables lack part of the clones; where checked against another copy, unresolved V genes explain under half of the gap, and the rest is unexplained. Recorded for this sample are approximately 38,000 clones; roughly 78% of them occurred a single time. The ten largest clonotypes hold 3.5% to 4% of the sample. Repertoires were sampled repeatedly over the course of chemoradiotherapy so that clonal expansion in the tumor microenvironment could be followed.

The rearranged segments are TRBV27 and TRBJ1-2, with TRBD1 identical over 9 junction bases. The sequencing used blood, collected from a patient who underwent chemoradiotherapy. The source of this sequence is a human donor with HPV-associated anogenital cancer. The sequenced DNA is TGTGCCAGCAGTTCAAGACAGGGGGGTTATGGCTACACCTTC. It translates to CASSSRQGGYGYTF.